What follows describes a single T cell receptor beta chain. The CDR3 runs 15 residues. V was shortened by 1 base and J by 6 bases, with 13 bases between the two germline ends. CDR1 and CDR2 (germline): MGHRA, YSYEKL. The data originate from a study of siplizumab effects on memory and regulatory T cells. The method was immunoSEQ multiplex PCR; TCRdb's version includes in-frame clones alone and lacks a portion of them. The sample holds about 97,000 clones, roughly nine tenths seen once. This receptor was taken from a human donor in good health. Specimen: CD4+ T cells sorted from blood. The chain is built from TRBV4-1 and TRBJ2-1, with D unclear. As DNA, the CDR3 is TGCGCCAGCAGCCAAGTGACTTTTATTTCCAATGAGCAGTTCTTC. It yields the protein CASSQVTFISNEQFF.